This T cell receptor (beta chain) was sequenced for a study of blood T cell repertoires in COVID-19. Sequencing was performed with immunoSEQ multiplex PCR; in TCRdb, only in-frame clones are kept and a portion is missing. The profile shows about 130,000 clones, under 85% of them singletons. Specimen: PBMCs or T cells enriched from blood (not recorded which). This clonotype originated in a man aged 25-45 years who had recovered from COVID-19.

The CDR3 region is CASSEMLSSGYTF. DNA for the CDR3: TGTGCCAGCAGTGAAATGTTAAGCTCTGGCTACACCTTC. The rearrangement joins TRBV6-1 to TRBJ1-2, with no clear D. The CDR3 is 13 residues long. Germline V gene sequence: CDR1 MNHNS, CDR2 SASEGT. Trimming left V 2 bases short and J 7 bases short, with 11 bases between.